This TCR beta chain derives from a study of shared clonotypes between healthy human individuals. This clone showed up many times. CDR1 is SGHNT and CDR2 is YYREEE in the germline V gene (reference sequence). The CDR3 loop spans 15 amino acids. V lost 4 bases, J lost 0 bases, and 10 bases lay in between. Sorted-subset replicate PCR reactions contained approximately 190 ng DNA, corresponding to about 30,000 T cell genomes. Profiled with immunoSEQ multiplex PCR; TCRdb holds only in-frame clones, not every one. The data show 850,000 to 1,200,000 clones, with 60% to 80% seen just once and approximately 1.5% held by the top ten.

The chain carries TRBV5-4 and TRBJ1-4, with D hard to call. The sample comprised memory CD4+ T cells sorted from blood. Subset reported: CD45RA-negative fraction. The sequence came from a man between 18 and 35 years old in good health. CDR3 nucleotide sequence: TGTGCCAGCAGCGCGACTAAGGCAACTAATGAAAAACTGTTTTTT. It specifies CASSATKATNEKLFF.